The sequence of this TCR beta chain was determined in a study of beta chain features in type 1 diabetes. Every bit of the isolated RNA underwent reverse transcription, so sequencing read expressed TCRB transcripts. Read counts averaged approximately 3.6 million for samples of naive, central memory and regulatory T cells. Profiled with immunoSEQ multiplex PCR; TCRdb holds only in-frame clones, not every one. This table has around 250,000 clones, 13% to 15% appearing once. Details on this clone: Its antigen is as yet unknown.

Study-wide points: TCRB CDR3s from Type 1 diabetes patients were moderately but significantly shorter in all four CD4+ subsets. Any HLA-type effect on TCRB rearrangement remained unresolved here.

Sorting with CD45RO/CCR7/CD25/CD127/CD95/CD27 yielded naive, central memory, regulatory and stem-like memory CD4+ cells. Without exception, sorted populations had purity beyond 98%. Sequenced sample: naive CD4+ T cells from blood. The TCR was taken from a man aged 25 to 40 with type 1 diabetes.

The CDR3 DNA reads TGTGCCAGCAGCCAAACCGGGACTAGTCAGGCAGAGACCCAGTACTTC. It specifies CASSQTGTSQAETQYF. The chain links TRBV7-9 to TRBJ2-5; 8 nucleotides match TRBD2. The CDR3 has 16 amino acids. V dropped 5 bases and J dropped 4; count of bases not matched to a gene: 12. Germline V gene data show CDR1 as SEHNR and CDR2 as FQNEAQ (reference sequence). The full variable domain, rest sourced from reference TRBV7-9 and TRBJ2-5, is DTGVSQNPRHKITKRGQNVTFRCDPISEHNRLYWYRQTLGQGPEFLTYFQNEAQLEKSRLLSDRFSAERPKGSFSTLEIQRTEQGDSAMYLCASSQTGTSQAETQYFGPGTRLLVL.